This T cell receptor (beta chain) was sequenced for a study of Ad26.COV2.S vaccination and SARS-CoV-2 variants. Turning to the study itself: Doses of Ad26.COV2.S were injected into muscle once or twice, 56 days apart.

TCRdb keeps only in-frame clones here, not all; method: immunoSEQ multiplex PCR. The sample carries fewer than 500,000 clones, about nine tenths recorded once. Study conclusions and caveats: Vaccine and placebo groups showed comparable non-spike TCR breadth.

Of note for this clone: The target antigen is unknown.

Noted treatment: some 20 received Ad26.COV2.S at low or high dose, single or two shots; several received placebo; per-sample allocation not given. All samples were drawn on day 63, counting from the first vaccine or placebo injection. The TCR originated in a person aged 18 to 59 who received the Ad26.COV2.S COVID-19 vaccine or a placebo. The material was peripheral blood, obtained in a trial of Ad26.COV2.S vaccine versus placebo.

CDR3 sequence reads: CAATGTSVYNEQFF. For the CDR3, the DNA is TGTGCCGCGACCGGGACTAGCGTGTACAATGAGCAGTTCTTC. The chain combines TRBV10-3 with TRBJ2-1, with TRBD2 matching 10 bases. This CDR3 is 14 amino acids long. V shed 11 bases and J 4 bases; nucleotides not matched to a gene: 8. Per the germline V gene, CDR1 is ENHRY and CDR2 is SYGVKD.